These 10 T cell receptor beta chains originate from one sample sequenced in a study of tumor-infiltrating lymphocytes in localized non-small cell lung cancer. Libraries were prepared by immunoSEQ multiplex PCR; TCRdb keeps only in-frame clonotypes and omits some of them. The table has around 6,700 clones, roughly 70% seen once; the top ten hold 13%. Sequencing used uninvolved lung tissue not adjacent to the tumor. The receptors were sampled from a human donor with non-small cell lung cancer.

The chain joins TRBV5-6 to TRBJ2-2; perhaps D is TRBD1 or TRBD2 (6 bases each). Trimming took 5 bases from V and 8 from J, leaving 16 bases between them. The length of the CDR3 is 14 residues. Looked up from germline, CDR1 is SGHDT and CDR2 is YYEEEE. Here the CDR3 DNA reads TGTGCCAGCAGACACTGGGGGGCGGTTGGGGAGCTGTTTTTT. It yields the protein CASRHWGAVGELFF. Variable domain in full (rest from reference TRBV5-6 and TRBJ2-2): DAGVTQSPTHLIKTRGQQVTLRCSPKSGHDTVSWYQQALGQGPQFIFQYYEEEERQRGNFPDRFSGHQFPNYSSELNVNALLLGDSALYLCASRHWGAVGELFFGEGSRLTVL.

This chain joins TRBV6-6 and TRBJ1-1, with D perhaps matching TRBD1 (6 bases). The ends were cut back, 1 base at V and 7 bases at J, with 10 bases in the middle. CDR1 is MNHNY, CDR2 SVGAGI, per germline (reference sequence). CDR3 length: 13 amino acids. CDR3 in DNA: TGTGCCAGCAGTTACTTAGACAGGAGTGAAGCTTTCTTT. Translated: CASSYLDRSEAFF.

In its sample, this clone is medium-sized. The chain joins TRBV30 to TRBJ2-7; TRBD1 might be the D (5 bases). There are 11 residues in the CDR3. Germline V gene data show CDR1 as GTSNPN and CDR2 as SVGIG (reference sequence). V was shortened by 6 bases and J by 3 bases, with 9 bases between the two germline ends. CDR3 sequence (DNA): TGTGCCTGTCAAAGGGGCTACGAGCAGTACTTC. Residues: CACQRGYEQYF.

This chain uses TRBV5-5 with TRBJ2-7, with D tentatively TRBD2 (5 bases). V was trimmed by 2 bases and J by 7 bases, leaving 13 bases between them. The CDR3 contains 13 residues. The germline V gene encodes CDR1 SGHKS and CDR2 YYEKEE (reference sequence). The DNA of the CDR3 is TGTGCCAGCAGCTTTGGGAGCTACGGAGAGCAGTACTTC. Its translation is CASSFGSYGEQYF.

The chain links TRBV9 to TRBJ1-3, with TRBD1 matching over 7 bases. The junction had 10 bases not matched to a gene; V was cut back by 7 bases and J by 0 bases. Germline V CDR1 and CDR2: SGDLS, YYNGEE. The CDR3 runs 16 residues. CDR3 DNA: TGTGCCAGCTCTACGGGGCAGGGGGTCTCTGGAAACACCATATATTTT. It codes for CASSTGQGVSGNTIYF.

The V call is TRBV11-2, the J call TRBJ2-7; 9 bases fit TRBD2. V lost 6 bases and J lost 2; bases outside the gene matches: 14. CDR3 length: 17 residues. Germline V gives CDR1 SGHAT, CDR2 FQNNGV. The CDR3 protein is CASRGMEASGEPYEQYF. The CDR3 nucleotides read TGTGCCAGCAGAGGGATGGAGGCTAGCGGGGAACCCTACGAGCAGTACTTC.

V usage is TRBV9 and J usage is TRBJ1-1; weak D call: TRBD1 (5 bases). The CDR3 has 17 amino acids. The V gene's germline CDR1 is SGDLS and CDR2 YYNGEE. Trimming removed 1 base from V and 5 bases from J, with 21 bases in between. CDR3 bases: TGTGCCAGCAGCGTACGCGGGACGGGGTTGGATCGAACTGAAGCTTTCTTT. This encodes CASSVRGTGLDRTEAFF.

This clone was observed a few times. CDR3 DNA sequence: TGTGCCAGCAGTTACTCCCGGGACAACTCTGGAAACACCATATATTTT. Protein product: CASSYSRDNSGNTIYF. The J gene is TRBJ1-3, the V gene TRBV6-5; D possibly corresponds to TRBD1 (6 bases). Trimming removed 0 bases from V and 0 bases from J, with 9 bases in between. Germline CDR1 is MNHEY and CDR2 is SVGAGI. The CDR3 covers 16 residues.

The chain carries TRBV30 and TRBJ1-2; D is undetermined. Trimming removed 0 bases at V and 4 bases at J, with 18 bases between. The V gene's germline CDR1 is GTSNPN and CDR2 SVGIG (reference sequence). CDR3 length equals 16 residues. This chain's CDR3 is CAWSVPSRPTSYGYTF. DNA of the CDR3: TGTGCCTGGAGTGTACCCTCTCGCCCAACAAGCTATGGCTACACCTTC. Based on the CDR3 plus reference TRBV30 and TRBJ1-2, the full variable domain is SQTIHQWPATLVQPVGSPLSLECTVEGTSNPNLYWYRQAAGRGLQLLFYSVGIGQISSEVPQNLSASRPQDRQFILSSKKLLLSDSGFYLCAWSVPSRPTSYGYTFGSGTRLTVV.

The chain couples TRBV4-3 to TRBJ1-1; 7 positions match TRBD1. V was clipped by 2 bases and J by 3 bases; unmatched bases: 9. From germline, CDR1 is LGHNA and CDR2 YSLEER. The CDR3 totals 16 residues. The CDR3, as DNA: TGCGCCAGCAGCCAAACCATTGGGCAGGGGGACACTGAAGCTTTCTTT. It translates to CASSQTIGQGDTEAFF.